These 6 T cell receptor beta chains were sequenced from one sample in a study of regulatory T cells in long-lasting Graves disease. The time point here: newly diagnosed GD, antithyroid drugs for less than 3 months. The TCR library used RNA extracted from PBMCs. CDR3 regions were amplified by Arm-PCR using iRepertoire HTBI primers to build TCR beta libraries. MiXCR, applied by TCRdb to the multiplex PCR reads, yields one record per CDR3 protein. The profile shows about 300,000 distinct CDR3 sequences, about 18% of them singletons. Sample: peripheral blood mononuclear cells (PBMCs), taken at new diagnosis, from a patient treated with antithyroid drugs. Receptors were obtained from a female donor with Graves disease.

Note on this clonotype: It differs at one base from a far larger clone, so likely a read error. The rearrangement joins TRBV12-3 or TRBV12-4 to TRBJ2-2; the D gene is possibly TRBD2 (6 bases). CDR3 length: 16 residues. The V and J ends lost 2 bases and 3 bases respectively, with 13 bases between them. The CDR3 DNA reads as TGTGCCAGCAGTTTATCCGGCGGGATACACACCGGGGAGCTGTTTTTT. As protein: CASSLSGGIHTGELFF.

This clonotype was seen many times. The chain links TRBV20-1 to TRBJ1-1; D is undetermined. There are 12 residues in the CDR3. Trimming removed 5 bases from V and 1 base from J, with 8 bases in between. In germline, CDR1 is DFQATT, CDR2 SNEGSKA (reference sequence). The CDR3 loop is CSARQENTEAFF. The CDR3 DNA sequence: TGCAGTGCTCGTCAGGAGAACACTGAAGCTTTCTTT.

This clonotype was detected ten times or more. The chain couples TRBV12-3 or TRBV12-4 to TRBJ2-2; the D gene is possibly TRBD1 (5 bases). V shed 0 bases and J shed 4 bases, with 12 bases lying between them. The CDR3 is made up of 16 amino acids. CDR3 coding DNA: TGTGCCAGCAGTTTAGCGGTAGGGGCGGCCACCGGGGAGCTGTTTTTT. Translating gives CASSLAVGAATGELFF.

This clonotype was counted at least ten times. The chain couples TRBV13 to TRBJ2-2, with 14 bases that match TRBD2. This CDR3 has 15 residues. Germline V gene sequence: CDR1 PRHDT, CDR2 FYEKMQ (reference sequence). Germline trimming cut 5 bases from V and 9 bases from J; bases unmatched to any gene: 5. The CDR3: CASSPGTSGSWELFF. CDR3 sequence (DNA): TGTGCCAGCAGCCCCGGGACTAGCGGGAGCTGGGAGCTGTTTTTT.

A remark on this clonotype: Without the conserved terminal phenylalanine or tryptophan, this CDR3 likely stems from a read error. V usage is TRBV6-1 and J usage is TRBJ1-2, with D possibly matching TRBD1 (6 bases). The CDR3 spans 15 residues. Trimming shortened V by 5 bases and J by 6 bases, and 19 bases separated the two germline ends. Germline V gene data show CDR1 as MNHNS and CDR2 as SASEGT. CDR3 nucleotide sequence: TGTGCCAGCAGTCAAGAGGGACAAGCAGGTGATGGCTACACCCTC. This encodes CASSQEGQAGDGYTL.

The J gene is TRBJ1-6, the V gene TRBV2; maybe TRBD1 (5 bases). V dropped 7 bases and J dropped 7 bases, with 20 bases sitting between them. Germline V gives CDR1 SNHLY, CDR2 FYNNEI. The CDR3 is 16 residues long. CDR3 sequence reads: CASTLAGTVRNSPLHF. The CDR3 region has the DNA TGTGCCAGCACCCTCGCGGGGACGGTCAGAAATTCACCCCTCCACTTT.